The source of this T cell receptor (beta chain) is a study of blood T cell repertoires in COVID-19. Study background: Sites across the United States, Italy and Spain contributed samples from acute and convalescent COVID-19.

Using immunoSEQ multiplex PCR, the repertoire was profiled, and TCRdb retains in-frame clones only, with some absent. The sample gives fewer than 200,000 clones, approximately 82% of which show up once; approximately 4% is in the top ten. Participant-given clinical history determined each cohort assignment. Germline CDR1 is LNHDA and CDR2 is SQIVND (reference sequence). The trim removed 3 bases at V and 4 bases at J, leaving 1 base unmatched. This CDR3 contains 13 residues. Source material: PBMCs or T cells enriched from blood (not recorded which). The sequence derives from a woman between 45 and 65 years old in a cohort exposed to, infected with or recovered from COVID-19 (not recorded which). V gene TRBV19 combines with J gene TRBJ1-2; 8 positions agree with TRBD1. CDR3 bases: TGTGCCAGTAGTATCGGGACAGGCTATGGCTACACCTTC. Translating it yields CASSIGTGYGYTF.